Listed below are T cell receptor beta chains from one sample, sequenced in a study of cytomegalovirus exposure and HLA in healthy donors. Produced via immunoSEQ multiplex PCR; TCRdb's table is partial and in-frame only. This sample has 150,000 to 200,000 clones, with around 79% found just once. Material for sequencing was PBMCs. All receptors derive from a woman aged 50 to 60 in good health and CMV-seropositive. Both conserved end residues are part of each CDR3. D genes are given only for firm matches. Rows give clone size only sometimes, using once, few, many, or a class for an expanded clone.

size: .; length: 14; V: TRBV29-1; J: TRBJ2-3; D: TRBD2; CDR3: CSVGGTSGTDTQYF; DNA: TGCAGCGTTGGAGGAACTAGCGGCACAGATACGCAGTATTTT
size: .; length: 14; V: TRBV7-3; J: TRBJ2-1; D: .; CDR3: CASSLNRNSVEQFF; DNA: TGTGCCAGCAGCTTAAACAGAAACTCGGTAGAGCAGTTCTTC
size: .; length: 17; V: TRBV12-5; J: TRBJ2-1; D: TRBD1; CDR3: CASGLARTGSSYNEQFF; DNA: TGTGCTAGTGGTTTGGCCCGGACAGGGAGCTCCTACAATGAGCAGTTCTTC
size: .; length: 17; V: TRBV9; J: TRBJ1-2; D: TRBD1; CDR3: CASSVGLGQGAQYGYTF; DNA: TGTGCCAGCAGCGTAGGGCTGGGACAGGGGGCGCAATATGGCTACACCTTC
size: .; length: 14; V: TRBV4-1; J: TRBJ2-2; D: .; CDR3: CASSQDPVTGELFF; DNA: TGCGCCAGCAGCCAAGACCCCGTAACCGGGGAGCTGTTTTTT
size: .; length: 16; V: TRBV6-6; J: TRBJ1-4; D: TRBD1; CDR3: CASSLTDRGLREKLFF; DNA: TGTGCCAGCAGTTTAACAGACAGGGGTCTGAGGGAAAAACTGTTTTTT
size: .; length: 17; V: TRBV7-6; J: TRBJ1-1; D: TRBD1; CDR3: CASSFQRQGRAGTEAFF; DNA: TGTGCCAGCAGCTTTCAGAGACAGGGACGGGCGGGCACTGAAGCTTTCTTT
size: .; length: 15; V: TRBV7-2; J: TRBJ1-5; D: TRBD1; CDR3: CASSSGGTPNQPQHF; DNA: TGTGCCAGCAGCTCAGGGGGTACCCCTAATCAGCCCCAGCATTTT
size: .; length: 14; V: TRBV7-2; J: TRBJ2-3; D: TRBD2; CDR3: CASRPRTSADTQYF; DNA: TGTGCCAGCAGACCCCGGACTAGCGCAGATACGCAGTATTTT
size: .; length: 15; V: TRBV7-2; J: TRBJ2-5; D: TRBD1; CDR3: CASIAVPGQRETQYF; DNA: TGTGCCAGCATCGCGGTACCGGGACAGAGAGAGACCCAGTACTTC
size: once; length: 15; V: TRBV4-1; J: TRBJ2-3; D: .; CDR3: CASSQDGSGTDTQYF; DNA: TGCGCCAGCAGCCAAGACGGGAGTGGTACAGATACGCAGTATTTT
size: .; length: 15; V: TRBV5-1; J: TRBJ2-3; D: TRBD1; CDR3: CASSPTTGANQPQYF; DNA: TGCGCCAGCAGCCCCACGACAGGGGCGAATCAGCCCCAGTATTTT
size: .; length: 13; V: TRBV7-6; J: TRBJ2-5; D: .; CDR3: CASSLGAAETQYF; DNA: TGTGCCAGCAGCTTGGGAGCTGCGGAGACCCAGTACTTC
size: .; length: 16; V: TRBV6-1; J: TRBJ1-5; D: .; CDR3: CASSEAGPVSNQPQHF; DNA: TGTGCCAGCAGTGAAGCGGGGCCGGTTTCAAATCAGCCCCAGCATTTT
size: .; length: 13; V: TRBV4-1; J: TRBJ1-6; D: .; CDR3: CASSQDRGLPLHF; DNA: TGCGCCAGCAGCCAAGATAGGGGACTACCCCTCCACTTT
size: once; length: 14; V: TRBV29-1; J: TRBJ2-7; D: .; CDR3: CSARQTKGPGEQYF; DNA: TGCAGCGCGCGGCAGACAAAGGGGCCCGGCGAGCAGTACTTC
size: .; length: 13; V: TRBV7-2; J: TRBJ2-7; D: TRBD1; CDR3: CASSPTGGYEQYF; DNA: TGTGCCAGCAGCCCCACAGGGGGCTACGAGCAGTACTTC
size: .; length: 14; V: TRBV5-1; J: TRBJ2-5; D: .; CDR3: CASQPQGTQETQYF; DNA: TGCGCCAGCCAGCCGCAGGGGACCCAAGAGACCCAGTACTTC
size: .; length: 16; V: TRBV5-6; J: TRBJ1-5; D: .; CDR3: CASSLGGVGGDQPQHF; DNA: TGTGCCAGCAGCTTGGGAGGGGTTGGGGGGGATCAGCCCCAGCATTTT
size: .; length: 15; V: TRBV4-2; J: TRBJ1-1; D: TRBD1; CDR3: CASSQIDRENTEAFF; DNA: TGTGCCAGCAGCCAGATTGACAGGGAGAACACTGAAGCTTTCTTT
size: once; length: 15; V: TRBV19; J: TRBJ2-3; D: .; CDR3: CASRPRGTSTDTQYF; DNA: TGTGCCAGTAGGCCTCGCGGGACTAGCACAGATACGCAGTATTTT
size: .; length: 11; V: TRBV5-6; J: TRBJ2-2; D: .; CDR3: CASSSVGELFF; DNA: TGTGCCAGCAGCTCGGTCGGGGAGCTGTTTTTT
size: once; length: 18; V: TRBV28; J: TRBJ1-5; D: TRBD1; CDR3: CASSYQGGTGGSNQPQHF; DNA: TGTGCCAGCAGTTACCAAGGAGGGACAGGGGGGAGCAATCAGCCCCAGCATTTT
size: few; length: 14; V: TRBV7-2; J: TRBJ2-2; D: TRBD1; CDR3: CASRKDRGSGELFF; DNA: TGTGCCAGCAGAAAGGACAGGGGGTCTGGGGAGCTGTTTTTT
size: .; length: 12; V: TRBV15; J: TRBJ1-2; D: .; CDR3: CATSRDSYGYTF; DNA: TGTGCCACCAGCAGGGACAGCTATGGCTACACCTTC
size: .; length: 14; V: TRBV4-1; J: TRBJ1-5; D: TRBD1; CDR3: CASSQGTGAQPQHF; DNA: TGCGCCAGCAGCCAAGGGACAGGGGCCCAGCCCCAGCATTTT
size: .; length: 16; V: TRBV2; J: TRBJ2-1; D: .; CDR3: CASSPADTFSYNEQFF; DNA: TGTGCCAGCAGCCCCGCAGATACCTTCTCCTACAATGAGCAGTTCTTC
size: .; length: 16; V: TRBV6-5; J: TRBJ1-1; D: .; CDR3: CASSYEPDTFNTEAFF; DNA: TGTGCCAGCAGTTACGAGCCCGACACTTTTAACACTGAAGCTTTCTTT
size: .; length: 15; V: TRBV2; J: TRBJ2-7; D: TRBD1; CDR3: CASSLNSGQTYEQYF; DNA: TGTGCCAGCAGTCTCAATTCGGGACAGACCTACGAGCAGTACTTC
size: .; length: 15; V: TRBV18; J: TRBJ1-4; D: TRBD1; CDR3: CASSPTGTGGEKLFF; DNA: TGTGCCAGCTCACCAACCGGGACAGGGGGAGAAAAACTGTTTTTT
size: .; length: 16; V: TRBV11-2; J: TRBJ2-1; D: TRBD2; CDR3: CASSSYRGLDYNEQFF; DNA: TGTGCCAGCAGCTCGTACCGGGGACTAGATTACAATGAGCAGTTCTTC
size: .; length: 16; V: TRBV30; J: TRBJ2-5; D: TRBD2; CDR3: CAWIGGVGTPSKTQYF; DNA: TGTGCCTGGATCGGGGGGGTAGGGACACCCTCCAAGACCCAGTACTTC
size: .; length: 15; V: TRBV30; J: TRBJ1-2; D: TRBD1; CDR3: CAWRRDRGSSGGYTF; DNA: TGTGCCTGGCGACGGGACAGGGGGTCGAGTGGTGGCTACACCTTC
size: .; length: 13; V: TRBV25-1; J: TRBJ1-4; D: .; CDR3: CASSRGMGEKLFF; DNA: TGTGCCAGCAGTAGGGGGATGGGTGAAAAACTGTTTTTT
size: .; length: 15; V: TRBV30; J: TRBJ2-2; D: TRBD1; CDR3: CAWRVGTAQVGELFF; DNA: TGTGCCTGGCGCGTCGGGACAGCGCAAGTCGGGGAGCTGTTTTTT
size: .; length: 13; V: TRBV5-1; J: TRBJ2-3; D: .; CDR3: CASSLQRVDTQYF; DNA: TGCGCCAGCAGCTTACAACGGGTGGATACGCAGTATTTT
size: .; length: 12; V: TRBV7-9; J: TRBJ1-2; D: .; CDR3: CASSEHDYGYTF; DNA: TGTGCCAGCAGCGAGCACGACTATGGCTACACCTTC
size: .; length: 13; V: TRBV28; J: TRBJ2-7; D: .; CDR3: CASSSGQTYEQYF; DNA: TGTGCCAGCAGTTCCGGACAGACCTACGAGCAGTACTTC
size: .; length: 15; V: TRBV18; J: TRBJ1-1; D: .; CDR3: CASSPPHGRNTEAFF; DNA: TGTGCCAGCTCACCTCCGCATGGGAGGAACACTGAAGCTTTCTTT
size: few; length: 14; V: TRBV4-1; J: TRBJ1-4; D: .; CDR3: CASSQLSGSEKLFF; DNA: TGCGCCAGCAGCCAACTCTCTGGGAGTGAAAAACTGTTTTTT
size: .; length: 13; V: TRBV7-2; J: TRBJ1-3; D: .; CDR3: CASSFRSGNTIYF; DNA: TGTGCCAGCAGCTTTCGCTCTGGAAACACCATATATTTT
size: .; length: 13; V: TRBV28; J: TRBJ2-3; D: .; CDR3: CASSYGVTDTQYF; DNA: TGTGCCAGCAGTTACGGGGTAACAGATACGCAGTATTTT
size: .; length: 14; V: TRBV7-6; J: TRBJ2-1; D: .; CDR3: CASSLWGGQDEQFF; DNA: TGTGCCAGCAGCTTATGGGGGGGGCAAGATGAGCAGTTCTTC
size: .; length: 13; V: TRBV7-2; J: TRBJ2-3; D: .; CDR3: CASSWESSDTQYF; DNA: TGTGCCAGCAGCTGGGAGAGTTCAGATACGCAGTATTTT